A selection of T cell receptor beta chains follows, all from one sample in a study of T cells in Graves' hyperthyroidism and ophthalmopathy. From the multiplex PCR reads, TCRdb called clonotypes with MiXCR, one entry per CDR3 protein. The sample lists hundreds of thousands of distinct CDR3 sequences, around 19% occurring once. Sequenced input: blood. These receptors came from a woman aged 45-65 years with Graves' hyperthyroidism that later progressed to Graves' ophthalmopathy. Each CDR3 is given with its conserved first and last residue. The order of the fields is CDR3 protein, CDR3 DNA, D gene, J gene, V gene, clone size. D genes are given only for firm matches. Not every row has a clone size; where given, it reads once, few, many or a size class.

CDR3: CASSNRQNTEAFF
DNA: TGTGCCAGCAGTAACCGACAGAACACTGAAGCTTTCTTT
D: .
J: TRBJ1-1
V: TRBV6-1
size: many

CDR3: CASSPGRILTDTQYF
DNA: TGCGCCAGCAGCCCAGGCAGGATTCTCACAGATACGCAGTATTTT
D: .
J: TRBJ2-3
V: TRBV5-1
size: many

CDR3: CSARGDMAVANYGYTF
DNA: TGCAGTGCTAGAGGAGATATGGCAGTCGCTAACTATGGCTACACCTTC
D: .
J: TRBJ1-2
V: TRBV20-1
size: many

CDR3: CASSLRGQETQYF
DNA: TGTGCCAGCAGCTTACGAGGACAAGAGACCCAGTACTTC
D: .
J: TRBJ2-5
V: TRBV13
size: many

CDR3: CASSPDEGGYYGYTF
DNA: TGTGCCAGCAGCCCGGACGAGGGGGGTTACTATGGCTACACCTTC
D: .
J: TRBJ1-2
V: TRBV7-2
size: many

CDR3: CASSHRASEQYF
DNA: TGTGCCAGCAGTCACAGGGCTAGCGAGCAGTACTTC
D: .
J: TRBJ2-7
V: TRBV10-3
size: .

CDR3: CASSLGLAGGTGELFF
DNA: TGTGCCAGCAGTCTTGGACTAGCGGGGGGCACCGGGGAGCTGTTTTTT
D: TRBD2
J: TRBJ2-2
V: TRBV6-1
size: few

CDR3: CASSLGQGLFNSPLHF
DNA: TGTGCCAGCAGTTTAGGACAGGGGCTTTTTAATTCACCCCTCCACTTT
D: TRBD1
J: TRBJ1-6
V: TRBV6-9
size: .

CDR3: CSARGVGGKTQYF
DNA: TGCAGTGCTAGAGGCGTGGGGGGAAAGACCCAGTACTTC
D: .
J: TRBJ2-5
V: TRBV20-1
size: many

CDR3: CASSEGRAGNNSPLHF
DNA: TGTGCCAGCAGTGAAGGACGTGCCGGAAATAATTCACCCCTCCACTTT
D: .
J: TRBJ1-6
V: TRBV2
size: many

CDR3: CASSLVGGSGNTIYF
DNA: TGTGCCAGCAGCTTAGTTGGGGGCTCTGGAAACACCATATATTTT
D: .
J: TRBJ1-3
V: TRBV7-2
size: many

CDR3: CASSSPDHSYNEQFF
DNA: TGTGCCAGCAGCTCACCCGACCACTCCTACAATGAGCAGTTCTTC
D: .
J: TRBJ2-1
V: TRBV7-6
size: many

CDR3: CASSFSSSGYTF
DNA: TGTGCCAGCAGCTTCTCCTCATCTGGCTACACCTTC
D: .
J: TRBJ1-2
V: TRBV5-8
size: .

CDR3: CASSYFQTASANSPLHF
DNA: TGTGCCAGCAGTTACTTTCAGACAGCATCGGCTAATTCACCCCTCCACTTT
D: .
J: TRBJ1-6
V: TRBV6-6
size: .

CDR3: CSVVVGGDTEAFF
DNA: TGCAGCGTTGTTGTAGGGGGCGACACTGAAGCTTTCTTT
D: TRBD1
J: TRBJ1-1
V: TRBV29-1
size: many

CDR3: CASSLLGTGVSNQPQHF
DNA: TGTGCCAGCAGTTTGTTAGGTACAGGGGTTAGCAATCAGCCCCAGCATTTT
D: TRBD1
J: TRBJ1-5
V: TRBV27
size: .

CDR3: CASSSPVKEEQYF
DNA: TGTGCCAGCAGTTCTCCGGTAAAGGAAGAGCAGTACTTC
D: .
J: TRBJ2-7
V: TRBV12-3/TRBV12-4
size: few

CDR3: CASPYETGLFYEQYF
DNA: TGTGCCAGCCCATACGAAACAGGACTTTTCTACGAGCAGTACTTC
D: .
J: TRBJ2-7
V: TRBV6-1
size: few

CDR3: CASSNPGLAGGPYEQYF
DNA: TGTGCCAGCAGTAATCCGGGACTAGCGGGGGGCCCCTACGAGCAGTACTTC
D: TRBD2
J: TRBJ2-7
V: TRBV6-1
size: .

CDR3: CSARGQGKGPQETQYF
DNA: TGCAGTGCTAGAGGACAGGGGAAGGGGCCTCAAGAGACCCAGTACTTC
D: TRBD1
J: TRBJ2-5
V: TRBV20-1
size: .

CDR3: CSVSQHNYGYTF
DNA: TGCAGCGTTTCTCAGCATAACTATGGCTACACCTTC
D: .
J: TRBJ1-2
V: TRBV29-1
size: few

CDR3: CASSVVGTGSTDTQYF
DNA: TGTGCCAGCAGCGTAGTCGGGACTGGCAGCACAGATACGCAGTATTTT
D: .
J: TRBJ2-3
V: TRBV9
size: many

CDR3: CASSPRPGANYYGYTF
DNA: TGTGCCAGCAGTCCCAGACCCGGAGCGAACTACTATGGCTACACCTTC
D: .
J: TRBJ1-2
V: TRBV12-3/TRBV12-4
size: many

CDR3: CASSRLTSPGEKLFF
DNA: TGTGCCAGCAGCAGATTGACATCCCCGGGGGAAAAACTGTTTTTT
D: .
J: TRBJ1-4
V: TRBV7-9
size: few

CDR3: CASAGQGLLGTQYF
DNA: TGTGCCAGCGCGGGACAGGGCCTTTTGGGTACGCAGTATTTT
D: TRBD1
J: TRBJ2-3
V: TRBV2
size: many

CDR3: CASSEPRTSETDEQFF
DNA: TGTGCCAGCAGTGAGCCGAGGACTAGCGAGACCGATGAGCAGTTCTTC
D: TRBD2
J: TRBJ2-1
V: TRBV2
size: many

CDR3: CASSPPLDRGPYEQYF
DNA: TGTGCCAGCTCACCACCTCTGGACAGGGGGCCCTACGAGCAGTACTTC
D: TRBD1
J: TRBJ2-7
V: TRBV18
size: few

CDR3: CASSQPGQGALNTQYF
DNA: TGTGCCAGCAGCCAACCGGGACAGGGGGCTTTGAATACGCAGTATTTT
D: TRBD1
J: TRBJ2-3
V: TRBV4-2
size: few

CDR3: CSGFGNDYGYTF
DNA: TGCAGCGGGTTTGGGAATGACTATGGCTACACCTTC
D: .
J: TRBJ1-2
V: TRBV29-1
size: .

CDR3: CAISEVRGRDTQYF
DNA: TGTGCCATCAGTGAGGTTCGGGGGAGAGATACGCAGTATTTT
D: .
J: TRBJ2-3
V: TRBV10-3
size: .

CDR3: CASSESRGGTGELFF
DNA: TGTGCCAGCAGTGAATCCAGGGGGGGAACCGGGGAGCTGTTTTTT
D: .
J: TRBJ2-2
V: TRBV6-4
size: few

CDR3: CASSQDLTGGTQYF
DNA: TGTGCCAGCAGCCAAGATCTAACCGGCGGTACGCAGTATTTT
D: .
J: TRBJ2-3
V: TRBV14
size: many

CDR3: CASSEYHGQRNQPQHF
DNA: TGTGCCAGCAGTGAATATCACGGACAGCGCAATCAGCCCCAGCATTTT
D: .
J: TRBJ1-5
V: TRBV6-1
size: many

CDR3: CSALDRGRNTIYF
DNA: TGCAGTGCCTTGGACAGGGGGAGAAACACCATATATTTT
D: TRBD1
J: TRBJ1-3
V: TRBV20-1
size: .

CDR3: CASGLSTHQNTEAFF
DNA: TGTGCTAGTGGTTTGAGTACACACCAGAACACTGAAGCTTTCTTT
D: .
J: TRBJ1-1
V: TRBV12-5
size: .

CDR3: CASSPINPSGQNTGELFF
DNA: TGTGCTAGCAGCCCCATCAACCCTAGCGGGCAGAACACCGGGGAGCTGTTTTTT
D: TRBD2
J: TRBJ2-2
V: TRBV7-7
size: many

CDR3: CASSPLQGRDTQYF
DNA: TGCGCCAGCAGCCCCCTCCAGGGAAGGGATACGCAGTATTTT
D: .
J: TRBJ2-3
V: TRBV5-1
size: .

CDR3: CASSGDRASYNSPLHF
DNA: TGCGCCAGCAGCGGAGACAGGGCTTCCTATAATTCACCCCTCCACTTT
D: TRBD1
J: TRBJ1-6
V: TRBV5-1
size: .

CDR3: CSGQGSPTEAFF
DNA: TGCAGTGGGCAGGGGAGCCCAACTGAAGCTTTCTTT
D: .
J: TRBJ1-1
V: TRBV29-1
size: many

CDR3: CASSLFSNSNQPQHF
DNA: TGTGCCAGCAGTTTATTTTCGAATAGCAATCAGCCCCAGCATTTT
D: .
J: TRBJ1-5
V: TRBV12-3/TRBV12-4
size: few

CDR3: CSVETTGYRSDEQFF
DNA: TGCAGCGTTGAGACGACAGGGTATCGGAGCGATGAGCAGTTCTTC
D: TRBD1
J: TRBJ2-1
V: TRBV29-1
size: .

CDR3: CASSQDSRSGLEDQPQHF
DNA: TGTGCCAGCAGCCAAGATTCCCGATCGGGGCTAGAGGATCAGCCCCAGCATTTT
D: .
J: TRBJ1-5
V: TRBV3-1
size: many

CDR3: CAISEVGVGVEQYF
DNA: TGTGCCATCAGTGAGGTGGGGGTTGGGGTTGAGCAGTACTTC
D: .
J: TRBJ2-7
V: TRBV10-3
size: few

CDR3: CASSLFGTGAEQYF
DNA: TGTGCCAGCAGCTTGTTTGGGACAGGGGCCGAGCAGTACTTC
D: TRBD1
J: TRBJ2-7
V: TRBV5-4
size: .

CDR3: CASSFSGAGLAYNEQFF
DNA: TGCGCCAGCAGCTTTTCAGGCGCGGGACTAGCCTACAATGAGCAGTTCTTC
D: TRBD2
J: TRBJ2-1
V: TRBV5-1
size: .

CDR3: CASSYSVLRLPTDTQYF
DNA: TGTGCCAGCAGTTACTCGGTCCTCCGACTTCCCACAGATACGCAGTATTTT
D: .
J: TRBJ2-3
V: TRBV6-6
size: many

CDR3: CASSRESSYEQYF
DNA: TGTGCCAGCAGTCGAGAGAGCTCCTACGAGCAGTACTTC
D: .
J: TRBJ2-7
V: TRBV27
size: few

CDR3: CASSFMVGGVVGYTF
DNA: TGTGCCAGCAGTTTTATGGTCGGGGGGGTCGTAGGCTACACCTTC
D: .
J: TRBJ1-2
V: TRBV12-3/TRBV12-4
size: few

CDR3: CSATPLRQGWNSPLHF
DNA: TGCAGTGCTACCCCATTGAGGCAGGGGTGGAATTCACCCCTCCACTTT
D: .
J: TRBJ1-6
V: TRBV20-1
size: many

CDR3: CASTTLNSPLHF
DNA: TGTGCCAGCACCACTCTGAATTCACCCCTCCACTTT
D: .
J: TRBJ1-6
V: TRBV28
size: .

CDR3: CASSYGTGSSYNSPLHF
DNA: TGTGCCAGCAGTTACGGGACAGGGAGCTCCTATAATTCACCCCTCCACTTT
D: TRBD1
J: TRBJ1-6
V: TRBV6-2/TRBV6-3
size: few

CDR3: CASSLTGGLQTQYF
DNA: TGTGCCAGCAGCTTAACAGGGGGCCTACAGACCCAGTACTTC
D: TRBD1
J: TRBJ2-5
V: TRBV7-3
size: many

CDR3: CATSDLGQGGEQFF
DNA: TGTGCCACCAGTGACCTGGGACAGGGAGGGGAGCAGTTCTTC
D: TRBD1
J: TRBJ2-1
V: TRBV24-1
size: .

CDR3: CASSEPGGDEQFF
DNA: TGTGCCAGCAGTGAACCGGGGGGCGATGAGCAGTTCTTC
D: .
J: TRBJ2-1
V: TRBV2
size: many